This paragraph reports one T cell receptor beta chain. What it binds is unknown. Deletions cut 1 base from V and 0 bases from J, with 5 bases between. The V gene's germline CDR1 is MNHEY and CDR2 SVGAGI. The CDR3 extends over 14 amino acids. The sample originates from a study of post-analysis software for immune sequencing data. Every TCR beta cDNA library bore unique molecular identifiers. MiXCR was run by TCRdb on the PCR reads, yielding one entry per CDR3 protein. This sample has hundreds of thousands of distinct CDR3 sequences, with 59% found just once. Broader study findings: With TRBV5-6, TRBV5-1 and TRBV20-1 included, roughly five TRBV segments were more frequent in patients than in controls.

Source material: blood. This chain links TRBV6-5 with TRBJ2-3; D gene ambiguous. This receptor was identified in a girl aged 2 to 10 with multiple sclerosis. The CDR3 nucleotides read TGTGCCAGCAGTTACTTACAGAGCACAGATACGCAGTATTTT. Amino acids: CASSYLQSTDTQYF.